This is a list of T cell receptor beta chains from one sample in a study of T cells in Graves' hyperthyroidism and ophthalmopathy. TCRdb reanalysed the multiplex PCR reads using MiXCR and keeps one entry per CDR3 protein. The sample yields hundreds of thousands of distinct CDR3 sequences, roughly 15% seen once. Sample: blood. The source of these receptors is a woman under 40 with Graves' hyperthyroidism. Each CDR3 is given with its conserved first and last residue. Fields, in order: clone size, D gene, J gene, V gene, CDR3 protein, CDR3 DNA. The D gene is left open where the match is weak. A clone size is listed for some rows: how often the clone was seen (once, few, many), or a class if it is expanded.

>.|.|TRBJ2-3|TRBV27
CASSPLSNPSTDTQYF
TGTGCCAGCTCACCCCTCTCCAATCCTAGCACAGATACGCAGTATTTT
>few|.|TRBJ2-3|TRBV5-5
CASSLGLGGISTDTQYF
TGTGCCAGCAGCTTGGGACTGGGGGGTATCAGCACAGATACGCAGTATTTT
>many|.|TRBJ2-2|TRBV3-1
CASRRSENTGELFF
TGTGCCAGTCGTCGTAGTGAGAACACCGGGGAGCTGTTTTTT
>few|TRBD1|TRBJ2-2|TRBV5-1
CASSAVQGAQGGELFF
TGCGCCAGCAGCGCAGTACAGGGGGCGCAGGGCGGGGAGCTGTTTTTT
>many|.|TRBJ2-1|TRBV7-2
CASSLTLDGEQFF
TGTGCCAGCAGCTTAACCCTAGATGGTGAGCAGTTCTTC
>.|.|TRBJ2-3|TRBV5-1
CASSTYRGTDTQYF
TGCGCCAGCAGCACCTATAGAGGCACAGATACGCAGTATTTT
>many|.|TRBJ2-7|TRBV2
CASKRTYEQYF
TGTGCCAGTAAGCGAACCTACGAGCAGTACTTC
>many|.|TRBJ2-3|TRBV30
CAWSSSDTQYF
TGTGCCTGGAGTAGTTCAGATACGCAGTATTTT
>.|.|TRBJ1-5|TRBV19
CASSIVQSWDNQPQHF
TGTGCCAGTAGTATAGTTCAGTCATGGGACAATCAGCCCCAGCATTTT
>few|.|TRBJ2-1|TRBV6-1
CASSPGAPYNEQFF
TGTGCCAGCAGTCCGGGGGCCCCCTACAATGAGCAGTTCTTC
>.|TRBD2|TRBJ2-2|TRBV12-3/TRBV12-4
CASSNQRTSGRLLNTGELFF
TGTGCCAGCAGCAACCAGAGGACTAGCGGGAGACTATTAAACACCGGGGAGCTGTTTTTT
>.|TRBD1|TRBJ1-5|TRBV9
CASSETTGDQPQHF
TGTGCCAGCAGCGAGACGACAGGGGATCAGCCCCAGCATTTT
>.|.|TRBJ1-1|TRBV2
CASSGQEVNTEAFF
TGTGCCAGCAGTGGGCAGGAAGTGAACACTGAAGCTTTCTTT
>many|TRBD1|TRBJ1-5|TRBV5-1
CASSQGDSGNQPQHF
TGCGCCAGCAGTCAAGGGGACAGCGGCAATCAGCCCCAGCATTTT
>many|TRBD2|TRBJ2-7|TRBV4-1
CATATSGTYEQYF
TGCGCCACCGCGACTAGCGGGACCTACGAGCAGTACTTC
>many|.|TRBJ1-1|TRBV30
CAWSVRFSDTEAFF
TGTGCCTGGAGTGTAAGGTTTTCCGACACTGAAGCTTTCTTT
>few|.|TRBJ2-6|TRBV20-1
CSARDEMFGGANVLTF
TGCAGTGCTCGAGACGAAATGTTCGGTGGGGCCAACGTCCTGACTTTC
>few|.|TRBJ2-3|TRBV5-1
CASSLLVQGPGANTDTQYF
TGCGCCAGCAGCTTGTTAGTGCAGGGGCCCGGAGCAAACACAGATACGCAGTATTTT
>.|.|TRBJ2-1|TRBV7-9
CASSLVRDEQFF
TGTGCCAGCAGCTTAGTAAGGGATGAGCAGTTCTTC
>few|.|TRBJ2-4|TRBV20-1
CSVGDLAKNIQYF
TGCAGTGTTGGGGACCTAGCCAAAAACATTCAGTACTTC
>.|TRBD1|TRBJ1-1|TRBV4-2
CASSETGVGYTEAFF
TGTGCCAGCAGCGAGACAGGGGTAGGGTACACTGAAGCTTTCTTT
>many|TRBD2|TRBJ2-1|TRBV5-1
CASSPPSLAGGYNEQFF
TGCGCCAGCAGCCCTCCTTCCCTAGCGGGTGGTTACAATGAGCAGTTCTTC
>many|.|TRBJ2-2|TRBV6-2/TRBV6-3
CASSYFAGELFF
TGTGCCAGCAGTTACTTTGCCGGGGAGCTGTTTTTT
>many|.|TRBJ2-5|TRBV2
CASSEAQGGGRETQYF
TGTGCCAGCAGTGAAGCGCAGGGGGGCGGGAGAGAGACCCAGTACTTC
>many|.|TRBJ2-7|TRBV15
CATSRGTLAYEQYF
TGTGCCACCAGCAGAGGGACACTAGCCTACGAGCAGTACTTC
>many|.|TRBJ2-7|TRBV29-1
CSVVPSTLFAYEQYF
TGCAGCGTTGTCCCCTCAACCCTATTTGCCTACGAGCAGTACTTC
>.|TRBD1|TRBJ2-5|TRBV7-9
CASSLEWTGWYF
TGTGCCAGCAGCTTAGAATGGACAGGGTGGTACTTC
>few|TRBD2|TRBJ2-5|TRBV3-1
CASSPSGAGEIQETQYF
TGTGCCAGCAGCCCCAGTGGAGCGGGAGAGATCCAAGAGACCCAGTACTTC
>many|TRBD1|TRBJ1-2|TRBV30
CAWSAKTGGIYGYTF
TGTGCCTGGAGCGCTAAGACAGGGGGCATCTATGGCTACACCTTC
>.|.|TRBJ2-7|TRBV30
CAWKLRGLDGEQYF
TGTGCCTGGAAACTCAGGGGCCTAGACGGCGAGCAGTACTTC
>many|.|TRBJ2-7|TRBV9
CASSVGLSDSYEQYF
TGTGCCAGCAGCGTTGGACTGAGCGACTCCTACGAGCAGTACTTC
>few|TRBD1|TRBJ2-3|TRBV29-1
CSAPRRTGHTDTQYF
TGCAGCGCTCCCCGCCGGACAGGTCACACAGATACGCAGTATTTT
>many|.|TRBJ1-2|TRBV2
CASERGDYGYTF
TGTGCCAGCGAAAGGGGAGACTATGGCTACACCTTC
>many|.|TRBJ2-1|TRBV5-1
CASRAGQTYNEQFF
TGCGCCAGCAGAGCGGGACAGACCTACAATGAGCAGTTCTTC
>few|TRBD1|TRBJ2-3|TRBV5-1
CASSMGQGGDTQYF
TGCGCCAGCAGCATGGGACAGGGAGGAGATACGCAGTATTTT
>many|.|TRBJ2-3|TRBV20-1
CSARFRGDTQYF
TGCAGTGCTAGGTTTCGTGGGGATACGCAGTATTTT
>.|.|TRBJ1-5|TRBV20-1
CSATSGPYSNQPQHF
TGCAGTGCTACGTCAGGGCCTTATAGCAATCAGCCCCAGCATTTT
>.|TRBD1|TRBJ2-5|TRBV29-1
CSVEGDRVWTRYF
TGCAGCGTTGAGGGGGACAGGGTTTGGACCCGGTACTTC
>many|.|TRBJ2-3|TRBV7-9
CASSSLNSQSVSSPDTQYF
TGTGCCAGCAGCTCCCTTAATAGTCAATCGGTCTCAAGTCCAGATACGCAGTATTTT
>.|TRBD1|TRBJ1-1|TRBV19
CASKEDRGNTEAFF
TGTGCCAGTAAGGAGGACAGGGGGAACACTGAAGCTTTCTTT
>many|TRBD2|TRBJ2-5|TRBV6-1
CASSLGGGSGQETQYF
TGTGCCAGCAGTTTGGGCGGGGGGAGCGGTCAAGAGACCCAGTACTTC
>.|TRBD1|TRBJ1-2|TRBV6-1
CASSVLSVGTGGRGYTF
TGTGCCAGCAGTGTCTTATCGGTTGGGACAGGGGGCCGAGGCTACACCTTC
>many|.|TRBJ2-1|TRBV7-9
CASRTSFHEQFF
TGTGCCAGCAGGACTAGTTTCCATGAGCAGTTCTTC
>many|.|TRBJ1-3|TRBV28
CASSPGVWGNTIYF
TGTGCCAGCAGCCCGGGGGTGTGGGGAAACACCATATATTTT
>many|TRBD2|TRBJ2-7|TRBV10-1
CASSESTLGTSGTYEQYF
TGCGCCAGCAGTGAGTCGACTCTGGGGACTAGCGGAACCTACGAGCAGTACTTC
>many|TRBD1|TRBJ2-7|TRBV6-5
CASSYSDREGEQYF
TGTGCCAGCAGTTACTCCGACAGGGAAGGCGAGCAGTACTTC
>many|.|TRBJ1-2|TRBV3-1
CASSPSHGRAGGYTF
TGTGCCAGCAGCCCAAGCCACGGCAGGGCGGGCGGCTACACCTTC
>many|.|TRBJ2-5|TRBV20-1
CSARWPGAETQYF
TGCAGTGCTAGATGGCCCGGGGCGGAGACCCAGTACTTC
>few|.|TRBJ2-1|TRBV6-1
CVSSFHRGEQFF
TGTGTCAGCAGTTTCCATCGGGGGGAGCAGTTCTTC
>many|.|TRBJ1-1|TRBV5-1
CASSLGGRTEAFF
TGTGCCAGCAGCTTGGGGGGCCGGACTGAAGCTTTCTTT
>few|TRBD1|TRBJ1-1|TRBV24-1
CATRSRGMNTEAFF
TGTGCCACCAGGAGCAGGGGGATGAACACTGAAGCTTTCTTT